This TCR beta chain was retrieved from a study of T-cell memory formation after mild COVID-19. Across the study: In these data, TCR clusters were largely donor specific.

Comments on this clonotype: Its antigen is unidentified.

Findings and limits, study-wide: Within pre-infection memory, some responding clones were found, suggesting cross-reactive memory joined. Contracting CD8+ clones were enriched in EMRA, CD4+ mainly in CM and EM.

The V and J ends lost 4 bases and 0 bases, in that order; junction bases with no gene match: 9. The length of the CDR3 is 17 residues. CDR1 is SEHNR and CDR2 is FQNEAQ in the germline V gene (reference sequence). Constant-segment primers and 5'RACE yielded cDNA libraries for TCR alpha and TCR beta, each carrying sample barcodes and UMIs. Each CDR3 protein gets one entry after TCRdb re-called the 5' RACE reads with MiXCR. Of 270,000 or so distinct CDR3 sequences listed, around 17% were seen once; the top ten hold under 25%. The sequencing sample was made of PBMCs or a T cell subset sorted from them (not recorded which). The chain employs TRBV7-9 and TRBJ2-3; 8 bases line up with TRBD2. This sequence originates from a man younger than 35 who had mild COVID-19 (a few samples of this study predate the infection). Cell type and time point are not known. The CDR3 nucleotides are TGTGCCAGCAGCTCCCCTCTAGCGGGCGTGAGCACAGATACGCAGTATTTT. Protein sequence: CASSSPLAGVSTDTQYF.